The rows below give T cell receptor beta chains drawn from one sample of a study of T cell repertoires in cytomegalovirus infection. TCRdb passed the reads through MiXCR, listing each CDR3 protein once. Here the sample spans 150,000 or so distinct CDR3 sequences, about 6% being singletons. Material for sequencing was PBMCs. All receptors come from a human donor in good health (CMV status not recorded). Some clones in this sample may be carry-over from other donors' samples. CDR3s leave out the opening cysteine and the closing phenylalanine or tryptophan.

TRBV7-2	TRBJ1-6	ASSQDKAFSPLH
TRBV7-2	TRBJ2-1	ASSLEFAGVRNEQF
TRBV10-3	TRBJ2-1	AIGQRNNEQF
TRBV11-2	TRBJ2-2	ASATPSRAPWTGELF
TRBV7-2	TRBJ1-4	ASTWRSNEKLF
TRBV20-1	TRBJ2-5	SARMGTETQY
TRBV7-8	TRBJ1-5	ASSLAGDRVNQPQH
TRBV7-2	TRBJ2-7	ASSSSDEQY
TRBV12-3/TRBV12-4	TRBJ2-1	ASSPSSGEQF
TRBV19	TRBJ1-1	ASSMGGRGEAF
TRBV11-2	TRBJ1-1	ASSKPTGATEAF
TRBV28	TRBJ1-3	ASSLWASSGNTIY
TRBV19	TRBJ1-1	ASSITVNTEAF
TRBV7-2	TRBJ1-1	ASSPGWAGTEAF
TRBV6-5	TRBJ1-2	ASSYGRGPTYGYT
TRBV5-4	TRBJ2-1	ASSPPPGTAYNEQF
TRBV6-2/TRBV6-3	TRBJ1-5	ASNPRNRLSNQPQH
TRBV7-2	TRBJ2-5	ASSRTGGGGKETQY
TRBV20-1	TRBJ2-5	SARGSTGGRETQY
TRBV7-2	TRBJ2-4	ASSLARGGQNIQY
TRBV7-2	TRBJ1-3	ASSIGTVGNTIY
TRBV12-3/TRBV12-4	TRBJ2-3	ASSLGGYTQY
TRBV9	TRBJ2-3	ASSNRGTSMDTQY
TRBV29-1	TRBJ2-3	SVQRGGTDTQY
TRBV6-1	TRBJ1-1	ASSEGGGVTEAF
TRBV7-2	TRBJ2-3	ASSLATSGGAVY
TRBV7-2	TRBJ1-1	ASSLEGGWTEAF
TRBV27	TRBJ1-1	ASTTGSTEAF
TRBV4-1	TRBJ2-1	ASSQDVAGGRYNEQF
TRBV12-5	TRBJ2-7	ASGLVRTQQY
TRBV5-1	TRBJ2-5	ASSLDRGRETQY
TRBV7-2	TRBJ2-1	ASRGVAEQF
TRBV6-5	TRBJ2-7	ASSYRGGYEQY
TRBV3-1	TRBJ2-7	ASSQVGGRLYYEQY
TRBV7-2	TRBJ1-1	ASSLDLGAKEAF
TRBV7-2	TRBJ1-5	ASSLSGVMDQPQH
TRBV19	TRBJ2-2	ASIDRGGGINTGELF
TRBV28	TRBJ2-1	ASSYGANEQF